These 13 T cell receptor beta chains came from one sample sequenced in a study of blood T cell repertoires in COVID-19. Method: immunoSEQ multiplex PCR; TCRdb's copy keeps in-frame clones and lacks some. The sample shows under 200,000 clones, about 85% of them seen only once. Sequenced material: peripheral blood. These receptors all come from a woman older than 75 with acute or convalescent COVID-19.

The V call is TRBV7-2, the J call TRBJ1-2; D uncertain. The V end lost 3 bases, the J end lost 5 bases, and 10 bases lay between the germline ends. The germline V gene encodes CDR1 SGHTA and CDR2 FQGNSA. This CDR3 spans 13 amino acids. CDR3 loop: CASSFGLNYGYTF. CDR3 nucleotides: TGTGCCAGCAGCTTCGGACTGAATTATGGCTACACCTTC.

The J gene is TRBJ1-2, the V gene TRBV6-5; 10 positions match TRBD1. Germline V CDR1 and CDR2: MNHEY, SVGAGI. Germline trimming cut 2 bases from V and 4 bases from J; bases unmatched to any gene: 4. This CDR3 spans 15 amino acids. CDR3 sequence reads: CASSYRDRGTYGYTF. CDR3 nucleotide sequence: TGTGCCAGCAGTTACCGGGACAGGGGCACCTATGGCTACACCTTC.

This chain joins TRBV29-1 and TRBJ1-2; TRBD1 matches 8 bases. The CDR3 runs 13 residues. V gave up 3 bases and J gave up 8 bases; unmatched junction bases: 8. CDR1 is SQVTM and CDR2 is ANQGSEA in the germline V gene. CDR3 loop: CSVDGDRGWGYTF. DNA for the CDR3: TGCAGCGTTGACGGTGACAGGGGTTGGGGCTACACCTTC.

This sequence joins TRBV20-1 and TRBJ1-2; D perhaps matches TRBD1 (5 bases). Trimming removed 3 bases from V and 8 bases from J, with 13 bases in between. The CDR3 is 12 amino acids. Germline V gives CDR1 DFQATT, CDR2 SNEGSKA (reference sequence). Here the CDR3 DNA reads TGCAGTGCTAGTCGTGGGGCCGAGGGCTACACCTTC. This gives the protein CSASRGAEGYTF.

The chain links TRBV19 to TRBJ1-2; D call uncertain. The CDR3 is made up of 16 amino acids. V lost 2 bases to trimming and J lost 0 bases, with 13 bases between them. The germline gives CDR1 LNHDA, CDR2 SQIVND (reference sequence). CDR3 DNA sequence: TGTGCCAGTAGTATAACGGCGGTCGAAGCTAACTATGGCTACACCTTC. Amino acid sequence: CASSITAVEANYGYTF.

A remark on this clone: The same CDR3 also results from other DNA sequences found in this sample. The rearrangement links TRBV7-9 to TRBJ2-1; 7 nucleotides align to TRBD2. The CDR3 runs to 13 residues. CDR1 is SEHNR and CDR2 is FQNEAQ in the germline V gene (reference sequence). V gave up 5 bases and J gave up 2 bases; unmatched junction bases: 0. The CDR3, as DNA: TGTGCCAGCAGCAGCGGGACCTACAATGAGCAGTTCTTC. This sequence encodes CASSSGTYNEQFF.

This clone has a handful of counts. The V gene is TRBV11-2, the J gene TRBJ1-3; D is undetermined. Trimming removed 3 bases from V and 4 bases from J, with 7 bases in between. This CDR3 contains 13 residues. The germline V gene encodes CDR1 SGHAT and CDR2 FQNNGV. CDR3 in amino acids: CASSLSLGNTIYF. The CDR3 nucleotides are TGTGCCAGCAGCTTGTCCTTAGGAAACACCATATATTTT.

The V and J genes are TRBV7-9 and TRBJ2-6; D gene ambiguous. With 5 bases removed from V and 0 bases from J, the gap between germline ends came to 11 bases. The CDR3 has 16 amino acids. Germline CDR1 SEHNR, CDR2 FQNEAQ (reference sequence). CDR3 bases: TGTGCCAGCAGCCGACGGGTTGGCTCTGGGGCCAACGTCCTGACTTTC. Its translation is CASSRRVGSGANVLTF. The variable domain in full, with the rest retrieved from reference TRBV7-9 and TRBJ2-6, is DTGVSQNPRHKITKRGQNVTFRCDPISEHNRLYWYRQTLGQGPEFLTYFQNEAQLEKSRLLSDRFSAERPKGSFSTLEIQRTEQGDSAMYLCASSRRVGSGANVLTFGAGSRLTVL.

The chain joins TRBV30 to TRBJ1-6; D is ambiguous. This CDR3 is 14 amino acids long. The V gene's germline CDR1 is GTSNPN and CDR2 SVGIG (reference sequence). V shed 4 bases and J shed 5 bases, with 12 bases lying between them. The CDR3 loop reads CAWTLAVNNSPLHF. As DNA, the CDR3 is TGTGCCTGGACCCTGGCAGTAAATAATTCACCCCTCCACTTT.

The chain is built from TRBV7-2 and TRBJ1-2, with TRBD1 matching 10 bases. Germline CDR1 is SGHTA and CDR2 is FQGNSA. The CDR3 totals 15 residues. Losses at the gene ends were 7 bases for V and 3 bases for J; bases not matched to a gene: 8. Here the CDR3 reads CASTLGQGQYYGYTF. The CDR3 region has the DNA TGTGCCAGCACCTTGGGACAGGGGCAATACTATGGCTACACCTTC.

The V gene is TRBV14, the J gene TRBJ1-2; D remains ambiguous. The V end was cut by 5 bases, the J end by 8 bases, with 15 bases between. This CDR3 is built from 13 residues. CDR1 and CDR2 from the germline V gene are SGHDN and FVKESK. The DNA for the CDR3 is TGTGCCAGCAGCGTCCGGGCCACGGGAGGCTACACCTTC. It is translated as CASSVRATGGYTF. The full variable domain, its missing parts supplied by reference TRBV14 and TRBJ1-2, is EAGVTQFPSHSVIEKGQTVTLRCDPISGHDNLYWYRRVMGKEIKFLLHFVKESKQDESGMPNNRFLAERTGGTYSTLKVQPAELEDSGVYFCASSVRATGGYTFGSGTRLTVV.

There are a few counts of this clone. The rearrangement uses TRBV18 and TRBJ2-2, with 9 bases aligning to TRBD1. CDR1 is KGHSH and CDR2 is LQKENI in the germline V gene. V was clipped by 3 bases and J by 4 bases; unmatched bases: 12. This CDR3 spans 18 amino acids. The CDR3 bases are TGTGCCAGCTCACCTCTGCTACCGGGACAGGGAGTCACCGGGGAGCTGTTTTTT. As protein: CASSPLLPGQGVTGELFF.

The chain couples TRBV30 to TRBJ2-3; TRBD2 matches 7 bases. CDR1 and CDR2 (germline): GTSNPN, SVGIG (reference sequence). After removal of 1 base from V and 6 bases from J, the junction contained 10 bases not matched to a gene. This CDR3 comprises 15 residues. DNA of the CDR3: TGTGCCTGGAGTGGACTAGCCCAGGATGTGGATACGCAGTATTTT. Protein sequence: CAWSGLAQDVDTQYF.